The rows below give T cell receptor beta chains drawn from one sample of a study of T cells in Graves' hyperthyroidism and ophthalmopathy. TCRdb reprocessed the multiplex PCR reads with MiXCR, giving one entry per CDR3 protein. The sample includes over 350,000 distinct CDR3 sequences, under 15% of them seen just once. The sample taken for sequencing was blood. These receptors came from a man younger than 35 with Graves' ophthalmopathy. Each CDR3 is given with its conserved first and last residue. A D gene is named only where the DNA matches it firmly. Clone size is not always given. Where it is, it says once, few, many or a class for expanded clones.

clone_size j_call v_call d_call cdr3_nt cdr3_aa
. TRBJ1-4 TRBV5-1 TRBD1 TGCGCCAGCAGCTTGGCCCCAGGGGGTAATGAAAAACTGTTTTTT CASSLAPGGNEKLFF
once TRBJ2-1 TRBV11-2 TRBD2 TGTGCCAGCAGTCCTACTAGCGGGAACAATGAGCAGTTCTTC CASSPTSGNNEQFF
. TRBJ2-7 TRBV5-1 . TGCGCCAGCAGCTTGGTATCCCAAAAACAGGAGCAGTACTTC CASSLVSQKQEQYF
many TRBJ1-2 TRBV3-1 . TGTGCCAGCAGCCAAGATTTGGGACGCGACTATGGCTACACCTTC CASSQDLGRDYGYTF
many TRBJ2-7 TRBV7-3 . TGTGCCAGCAGCCCCCAGCCAACCTACGAGCAGTACTTC CASSPQPTYEQYF
many TRBJ2-1 TRBV4-1 TRBD2 TGCGCCAGCAGCCAAGCCTCTAGCGGGCACCCAATAGATGAGCAGTTCTTC CASSQASSGHPIDEQFF
. TRBJ1-6 TRBV30 . TGTGCCTGCGGACGGTATAATTCACCCCTCCACTTT CACGRYNSPLHF
. TRBJ2-7 TRBV5-4 . TGTGCCAGCACGGGGACAACCTACGAGCAGTACTTC CASTGTTYEQYF
many TRBJ2-3 TRBV9 TRBD2 TGTGCCAGCAGCGCGAGCGGGGGGCGCACAGATACGCAGTATTTT CASSASGGRTDTQYF
. TRBJ2-7 TRBV7-3 TRBD1 TGTGCCGGCAGCACTCGACAGGGGCTCTCCTACGAGCAGTACTTC CAGSTRQGLSYEQYF
. TRBJ2-2 TRBV12-5 . TGTGCTAGTGGTTTGGGTTGGGGGGAGCTGTTTTTT CASGLGWGELFF
few TRBJ1-1 TRBV18 TRBD1 TGTGCCAGCTCGCCGGACCTACAGGGGGGTGCTGAAGCTTTCTTT CASSPDLQGGAEAFF
many TRBJ1-1 TRBV12-3/TRBV12-4 . TGTGCCAGCAGTTTACCGGGACACATAATGAGGACTGAAGCTTTCTTT CASSLPGHIMRTEAFF
many TRBJ2-3 TRBV10-2 . TGCGCCAGCAGGGGACGGAGCACAGATACGCAGTATTTT CASRGRSTDTQYF
. TRBJ1-2 TRBV19 TRBD1 TGTGCCAGTAGTATAGATCAAGGACAGGGATCCCACTATGGCTACACCTTC CASSIDQGQGSHYGYTF
few TRBJ1-1 TRBV19 . TGTGCCAGTATAGGGCTTTTGAACACTGAAGCTTTCTTT CASIGLLNTEAFF
many TRBJ2-3 TRBV20-1 . TGCAGTGCTACCTCTGACTGGCAGGATACGCAGTATTTT CSATSDWQDTQYF
. TRBJ2-4 TRBV11-3 . TGTGCCAGCAGCTTACCCCTTTGGAACATTCAGTACTTC CASSLPLWNIQYF
once TRBJ2-7 TRBV19 TRBD2 TGTGCCAGTAGTAGCAGCGGGAGGGCCTACGAGCAGTACTTC CASSSSGRAYEQYF
many TRBJ2-1 TRBV20-1 TRBD2 TGCAGTGCTAGAAGGCTAGCGGGGTCCTACAATGAGCAGTTCTTC CSARRLAGSYNEQFF
. TRBJ2-6 TRBV10-3 . TGTGCCATCATGGGACCTTCATCTGGGGCCAACGTCCTGACTTTC CAIMGPSSGANVLTF
. TRBJ2-5 TRBV6-1 TRBD2 TGTGCCAGCAGTGAACCCGGGGGAGGGGAGACCCAGTACTTC CASSEPGGGETQYF
many TRBJ2-3 TRBV27 . TGTGCCACCGCGGACCCCGGCTGGGATACGCAGTATTTT CATADPGWDTQYF
. TRBJ2-5 TRBV9 . TGTGCCAGCAGCGGGACCGCAGCAACCCAGTACTTC CASSGTAATQYF
. TRBJ2-7 TRBV5-4 . TGTGCCAGCAGCCCCGGGACCCCATACGAGCAGTACTTC CASSPGTPYEQYF
many TRBJ2-7 TRBV12-3/TRBV12-4 . TGTGCCAGCAGTTCGGGACGGAATTACGAGCAGTACTTC CASSSGRNYEQYF
many TRBJ2-1 TRBV5-1 . TGCGCCAGCAGACCAGGGGGGGGCTATGAGCAGTTCTTC CASRPGGGYEQFF
many TRBJ1-5 TRBV28 . TGTGCCAGCAGTTTATCCGGGTATGATCAGCCCCAGCATTTT CASSLSGYDQPQHF
many TRBJ2-5 TRBV6-5 . TGTGCCAGCAGTTACTCAGACGGGATGGGGTGGGAGACCCAGTACTTC CASSYSDGMGWETQYF
few TRBJ2-3 TRBV14 . TGTGCCAGCAGCCAAGGGGTCTGGGGAGATACGCAGTATTTT CASSQGVWGDTQYF
many TRBJ1-2 TRBV5-1 . TGCGCCAGCAGCGGGGGACCGGGATTTGGCTACACCTTC CASSGGPGFGYTF
few TRBJ2-7 TRBV7-6 . TGTGCCAGCAGCCCCCAGGGGTTCGGAACCCCCTACGAGCAGTACTTC CASSPQGFGTPYEQYF
many TRBJ2-7 TRBV6-5 . TGTGCCAGCAGTTACGGTTTGGATTATTTAGTATACGAGCAGTACTTC CASSYGLDYLVYEQYF
. TRBJ1-5 TRBV20-1 . TGCAGTGCTAGAGGGGGCAGGGACAATCAGCCCCAGCATTTT CSARGGRDNQPQHF
many TRBJ2-5 TRBV20-1 TRBD1 TGCAGTGCCAAAAGGGGGCTTTGGGAGACCCAGTACTTC CSAKRGLWETQYF
. TRBJ2-5 TRBV7-3 TRBD2 TGTGCCAGCAGACGTACTAGCGGGGGGGCTGGGGAGACCCAGTACTTC CASRRTSGGAGETQYF
many TRBJ2-7 TRBV20-1 TRBD2 TGCAGTGCTAGAGATCTGAGACTAGCGGCTTCCTACGAGCAGTACTTC CSARDLRLAASYEQYF
many TRBJ2-3 TRBV29-1 . TGCAGCGTCGCCCCAACTAGCACAGATACGCAGTATTTT CSVAPTSTDTQYF
. TRBJ1-2 TRBV2 . TGTGCCAGCAGTGAAGTACCCAGGGCGGATGGCTACACCTTC CASSEVPRADGYTF
. TRBJ1-6 TRBV15 . TGTGCCACCAGCAGATTACAGGATAATTCACCCCTCCACTTT CATSRLQDNSPLHF
. TRBJ2-3 TRBV7-9 TRBD1 TGTGCCAGCAGCTTCCCGGACAGGGGGCGGAATACGCAGTATTTT CASSFPDRGRNTQYF
few TRBJ1-2 TRBV4-1 TRBD1 TGCGCCAGCAGCCCCGGTCCCCTCAGGGACAGGGGTCTCCTTTATGGCTACACCTTC CASSPGPLRDRGLLYGYTF